This T cell receptor (beta chain) was recorded in a study of T-cell memory formation after mild COVID-19. CDR3 length: 15 amino acids. Trimming cost V 2 bases and J 2 bases; bases outside gene matches: 5. Per the germline V gene, CDR1 is KGHSH and CDR2 is LQKENI. A note on this clonotype: The antigen is undetermined.

From 5'RACE with constant-segment primers came TCR alpha and TCR beta cDNA libraries that carried sample barcodes and UMIs. TCRdb ran MiXCR on the 5' RACE reads and lists one entry per CDR3 protein. The table records about 430,000 distinct CDR3 sequences, roughly 18% of them present only once. Points from the study as a whole: Day 15 to 85 contractors were CD4/CD8 balanced; later expanders leaned CD4+.

This chain joins TRBV18 and TRBJ2-7, with TRBD1 matching over 8 bases. This clonotype was obtained from a man younger than 30 who had mild COVID-19 (a few samples of this study predate the infection). Cell type and time point are not known. Sequencing input: PBMCs or a T cell subset sorted from them (not recorded which). The CDR3 region has the DNA TGTGCCAGCTCACCAGTCCGGGACAGGACCTACGAGCAGTACTTC. Translated: CASSPVRDRTYEQYF. The whole variable domain, filled in from reference TRBV18 and TRBJ2-7, reads NAGVMQNPRHLVRRRGQEARLRCSPMKGHSHVYWYRQLPEEGLKFMVYLQKENIIDESGMPKERFSAEFPKEGPSILRIQQVVRGDSAAYFCASSPVRDRTYEQYFGPGTRLTVT.